Listed here are 28 T cell receptor beta chains from one sample, sequenced in a study of cytomegalovirus exposure and HLA in healthy donors (dated by TCRdb to about 2017). The library was made by the immunoSEQ multiplex PCR assay. The multiplex PCR relied on a mix of 60 forward primers for TCR Vbeta segments and 13 reverse primers for TCR Jbeta segments. TCRdb took over this immuneACCESS table, retaining in-frame rearrangements with V and J assigned. Such tables are incomplete; in checked studies, under half of the missing clones stem from an unresolved V gene, and the remainder is unexplained. For this sample the table gives 150,000 or so clones, of which about 70% were detected only once. Clones ranked in the top ten supply about 3.4% of the sample. Input material: PBMCs. These receptors were collected from a male donor in good health and CMV-seronegative.

This clone has just a few counts. J is TRBJ1-5 and V is TRBV28; TRBD1 agrees at 7 bases. The CDR3 length is 16 residues. Losses at the gene ends were 1 base for V and 6 bases for J; bases not matched to a gene: 9. CDR1 MDHEN and CDR2 SYDVKM come from the germline V gene. CDR3 amino acids: CASSLYRGNAGQPQHF. The CDR3 DNA reads as TGTGCCAGCAGTTTATACAGGGGAAACGCGGGTCAGCCCCAGCATTTT. The full variable domain, in which reference TRBV28 and TRBJ1-5 provide the parts outside the CDR3, is DVKVTQSSRYLVKRTGEKVFLECVQDMDHENMFWYRQDPGLGLRLIYFSYDVKMKEKGDIPEGYSVSREKKERFSLILESASTNQTSMYLCASSLYRGNAGQPQHFGDGTRLSIL.

The DNA of the CDR3 is TGTGCCAGCAGCTTTTTGGGGGCAGTCGTTGAAAAACTGTTTTTT. It codes for CASSFLGAVVEKLFF. The genes are TRBV7-9 and TRBJ1-4, with D perhaps TRBD1 (6 bases). This CDR3 region has 15 residues. The ends were cut back, 3 bases at V and 7 bases at J, with 15 bases in the middle. Looked up from germline, CDR1 is SEHNR and CDR2 is FQNEAQ (reference sequence).

The rearrangement joins TRBV7-9 to TRBJ1-1, with 9 nucleotides matching TRBD1. V shed 5 bases and J 5 bases; nucleotides not matched to a gene: 15. Germline V lookup: CDR1 SEHNR, CDR2 FQNEAQ (reference sequence). CDR3 size: 17 residues. This CDR3 reads CASSRTGVWVRGTEAFF. The CDR3 coding sequence is TGTGCCAGCAGCCGGACAGGGGTATGGGTGAGGGGAACTGAAGCTTTCTTT.

The V and J genes are TRBV28 and TRBJ1-2, with TRBD1 matching over 9 bases. There are 15 residues in the CDR3. With 4 bases clipped from V and 8 bases from J, the junction kept 11 bases outside the gene matches. Germline V gene sequence: CDR1 MDHEN, CDR2 SYDVKM. CDR3 sequence (DNA): TGTGCCAGCAGTTCCCGGGACAGGGTGAGGAGGGGCTACACCTTC. It yields the protein CASSSRDRVRRGYTF.

Concerning this clone: The junction does not match germline at one end; this may be a read error. At the DNA level, this CDR3 is encoded by other sequences in the same sample as well. V is TRBV7-2 and J is TRBJ2-7; 9 bases are shared with TRBD1. This CDR3 comprises 15 residues. From germline, CDR1 is SGHTA and CDR2 FQGNSA. CDR3 in DNA: TGCGCCAGCAGCCGAAGACAGGGGGGGACCTACGAGCAGTACTTC. Amino acid sequence: CASSRRQGGTYEQYF.

The chain recombines TRBV7-3 with TRBJ1-4; D possibly corresponds to TRBD1 (6 bases). CDR1 is SGHTA and CDR2 is FQGTGA in the germline V gene. V was clipped by 1 base and J by 10 bases, with 28 bases between them. The CDR3 has 19 amino acids. CDR3 region: CASSLNPTRTAYWEAKLFF. In DNA form, the CDR3 reads TGTGCCAGCAGCTTAAACCCCACTCGGACAGCGTACTGGGAAGCAAAACTGTTTTTT.

The chain has TRBV5-6 and TRBJ2-1; D possibly corresponds to TRBD1 (6 bases). This CDR3 has 16 amino acids. Germline CDR1 and CDR2: SGHDT and YYEEEE. V lost 1 base and J lost 2, with 13 bases in between. The CDR3 DNA reads as TGTGCCAGCAGCTTGTGGGGGCCGGGCACCTACAATGAGCAGTTCTTC. Its protein product is CASSLWGPGTYNEQFF.

V and J are TRBV7-8 and TRBJ2-3, with 7 positions matching TRBD2. V gave up 3 bases and J gave up 5 bases; unmatched junction bases: 2. The CDR3 runs 13 residues. Germline V gene data show CDR1 as SGHVS and CDR2 as FQNEAQ. CDR3 sequence: CASSLGGEDTQYF. CDR3 bases: TGTGCCAGCAGCTTGGGGGGGGAAGATACGCAGTATTTT. The entire variable domain, with the rest obtained from reference TRBV7-8 and TRBJ2-3, is as follows: GAGVSQSPRYKVAKRGQDVALRCDPISGHVSLFWYQQALGQGPEFLTYFQNEAQLDKSGLPSDRFFAERPEGSVSTLKIQRTQQEDSAVYLCASSLGGEDTQYFGPGTRLTVL.

This chain connects TRBV21-1 to TRBJ1-5. TRBV21-1 is deemed a pseudogene. The CDR3 sequence is 12 residues long. CDR3 coding DNA: TGTGCCAGCAGCAAAGTGAGGCAGCCCCAGCATTTT. It yields the protein CASSKVRQPQHF.

This clone was detected only once. The chain's CDR3 is CASSTDRGDQPQHF. CDR3 nucleotides: TGTGCCAGCAGTACGGACAGGGGGGATCAGCCCCAGCATTTT. The rearrangement links TRBV6-5 to TRBJ1-5; 10 bases map to TRBD1. J was trimmed by 5 bases and V by 5 bases; bases with no gene match: 3. The CDR3 consists of 14 residues. Per germline, CDR1 MNHEY and CDR2 SVGAGI.

This chain links TRBV4-1 with TRBJ2-1; TRBD2 might be the D (6 bases). This CDR3 comprises 16 residues. Germline V gene data show CDR1 as MGHRA and CDR2 as YSYEKL. V dropped 0 bases and J dropped 4 bases, with 13 bases sitting between them. The CDR3 region has the DNA TGCGCCAGCAGCCAAGATATAGGAGGGTTTTACAATGAGCAGTTCTTC. Encoded protein: CASSQDIGGFYNEQFF.

This chain joins TRBV5-1 and TRBJ1-3; 7 bases are shared with TRBD1. Germline values: CDR1 SGHRS, CDR2 YFSETQ. The CDR3 covers 15 residues. Trimming at V came to 7 bases and at J to 0 bases, leaving 7 bases not matched to a gene. Here the CDR3 reads CASWDRLSSGNTIYF. In DNA form, the CDR3 reads TGCGCCAGCTGGGACAGATTAAGCTCTGGAAACACCATATATTTT.

The gene calls are TRBV28 and TRBJ2-7; tentatively, D is TRBD2 (6 bases). V was pared by 7 bases and J by 7 bases, with 17 bases between. The CDR3 covers 13 residues. CDR1 is MDHEN and CDR2 is SYDVKM in the germline V gene. For the CDR3, the DNA is TGTGCCAGCACAAGTCGGGGGAAAGGAGAGCAGTACTTC. This encodes CASTSRGKGEQYF.

This chain joins TRBV15 and TRBJ2-7, with D maybe TRBD1 (6 bases). Trimming took off 2 bases at V and 2 bases at J, with 16 bases between the two ends. Per germline, CDR1 LNHNV and CDR2 YYDKDF (reference sequence). This CDR3 comprises 16 residues. The CDR3 DNA reads TGTGCCACCAGCAGACCCGGGACACCGCTTCCCTACGAGCAGTACTTC. It specifies CATSRPGTPLPYEQYF.

This rearrangement joins TRBV11-3 to TRBJ2-7; the match to TRBD2 covers 9 bases. Germline V gene sequence: CDR1 SGHNT, CDR2 YENEEA. CDR3 length: 18 residues. Unmatched junction bases numbered 14, after V lost 1 base and J lost 4 bases. CDR3 region: CASSLGANGLAGTYEQYF. The DNA of the CDR3 is TGTGCCAGCAGCTTAGGGGCTAATGGGCTAGCGGGGACTTACGAGCAGTACTTC.

This clone was picked up one time. The V and J genes are TRBV5-1 and TRBJ2-3, with D possibly TRBD2 on 6 matching bases. The CDR3 runs to 16 residues. Germline loops: CDR1 SGHRS, CDR2 YFSETQ. The V gene lost 4 bases and the J gene lost 0 bases, with 15 bases spanning the gap. This CDR3 is CASSPGDFASTDTQYF. CDR3 DNA: TGCGCCAGCAGCCCCGGGGACTTTGCTAGCACAGATACGCAGTATTTT.

The rearrangement uses TRBV10-3 and TRBJ2-7; the D gene is possibly TRBD1 (6 bases). CDR3 length: 13 amino acids. Germline V CDR1 and CDR2: ENHRY, SYGVKD. Trimming took off 10 bases at V and 5 bases at J, with 18 bases between the two ends. CDR3 coding DNA: TGTGCCACCTTTGACAGGCTGAGGAACGAGCAGTACTTC. Protein: CATFDRLRNEQYF.

The V and J genes are TRBV4-3 and TRBJ1-2; TRBD1 agrees at 7 bases. The CDR3 spans 15 residues. V lost 3 bases, J lost 4 bases, and 8 bases stayed unmatched. The germline gives CDR1 LGHNA, CDR2 YSLEER. This chain's CDR3 is CASSQDTTGFYGYTF. The CDR3 nucleotides are TGCGCCAGCAGCCAGGATACGACAGGGTTCTATGGCTACACCTTC.

A single count supports this clone. V is TRBV19 and J is TRBJ2-1; TRBD2 agrees at 11 bases. CDR1 and CDR2 (germline): LNHDA, SQIVND (reference sequence). The CDR3 is 16 amino acids. Trimming took 6 bases from V and 7 from J; bases not matched to a gene: 11. CDR3 nucleotide sequence: TGTGCCAGTAGGAAAATAGCGGGGGGGCTGGATAATGAGCAGTTCTTC. Its translation: CASRKIAGGLDNEQFF.

V and J are TRBV7-3 and TRBJ1-1, with D unresolved. Per the germline V gene, CDR1 is SGHTA and CDR2 is FQGTGA. Deletions cut 1 base from V and 1 base from J, with 4 bases between. This CDR3 spans 13 amino acids. The CDR3 nucleotides read TGTGCCAGCAGCTTAAACAGGAACACTGAAGCTTTCTTT. The encoded protein is CASSLNRNTEAFF.

J is TRBJ2-2 and V is TRBV30; tentatively, D is TRBD2 (5 bases). Per germline, CDR1 GTSNPN and CDR2 SVGIG (reference sequence). This CDR3 is built from 13 residues. Trimming removed 2 bases at V and 6 bases at J, with 10 bases between. The CDR3 coding sequence is TGTGCCTGGAGTCCTACTAGGTCCGGGGAGCTGTTTTTT. It specifies CAWSPTRSGELFF.

The V call is TRBV6-6, the J call TRBJ2-1; a weak D match, TRBD2 (6 bases). V was cut by 5 bases and J by 10 bases, with 15 bases left in between. The CDR3 covers 13 residues. CDR1 and CDR2 from the germline V gene are MNHNY and SVGAGI (reference sequence). The CDR3: CASSLGGSSEQFF. CDR3 nucleotides: TGTGCCAGCAGTCTGGGGGGTAGTTCGGAGCAGTTCTTC.

This chain joins TRBV6-5 and TRBJ1-2; D might be TRBD1 (6 bases). The CDR3 is made up of 16 amino acids. Trimming left V 4 bases short and J 0 bases short, with 15 bases between. Germline V gives CDR1 MNHEY, CDR2 SVGAGI. CDR3 in DNA: TGTGCCAGCAGTTTCGGCCTGGGGGCACCTAACTATGGCTACACCTTC. Translation gives CASSFGLGAPNYGYTF.

The genes are TRBV28 and TRBJ2-1, with D unresolved. CDR1 is MDHEN, CDR2 SYDVKM, per germline. The V gene lost 6 bases and the J gene lost 3 bases, with 6 bases spanning the gap. This CDR3 spans 12 amino acids. The CDR3 is CASRSIYNEQFF. For the CDR3, the DNA is TGTGCCAGCAGAAGCATCTACAATGAGCAGTTCTTC.

This clone appeared a few times. This chain joins TRBV18 and TRBJ2-7, with D perhaps matching TRBD2 (5 bases). In germline, CDR1 is KGHSH, CDR2 LQKENI. The CDR3 covers 13 residues. Trimming cost V 2 bases and J 5 bases, with 10 bases left between them. As DNA, the CDR3 is TGTGCCAGCTCACCAAAACTAGAAAACGAGCAGTACTTC. Protein sequence: CASSPKLENEQYF.

The chain is built from TRBV19 and TRBJ1-2, with 9 bases that match TRBD1. Trimming took 5 bases from V and 2 from J; bases not matched to a gene: 6. CDR1 and CDR2 (germline): LNHDA, SQIVND (reference sequence). The CDR3 is 15 residues long. The DNA for the CDR3 is TGTGCCAGTAGTGTCACAGGGGGCCAGAACTATGGCTACACCTTC. Translation gives CASSVTGGQNYGYTF.

This chain joins TRBV11-2 and TRBJ1-5; D is ambiguous. Germline CDR1 is SGHAT and CDR2 is FQNNGV. This CDR3 comprises 15 residues. V gave up 2 bases and J gave up 1 base, with 9 bases separating them. As DNA, the CDR3 is TGTGCCAGCAGCTTATCAGGCAGCAGCAATCAGCCCCAGCATTTT. It translates to CASSLSGSSNQPQHF.

This chain uses TRBV6-5 with TRBJ2-5; D is possibly TRBD2 (7 bases). The CDR3 has 16 residues. Germline V CDR1 and CDR2: MNHEY, SVGAGI. V was shortened by 0 bases and J by 4 bases, with 15 bases between the two germline ends. This CDR3 is CASSYSGGGRIETQYF. The DNA of the CDR3 is TGTGCCAGCAGTTACTCAGGGGGGGGTCGAATAGAGACCCAGTACTTC.